These 27 T cell receptor beta chains came from one sample sequenced in a study of blood T cells in healthy people across ages. A second roughly 6 to 12 cycle PCR used barcoded and J-beta primers. TCRdb used MiXCR to reprocess the 5' RACE reads, holding one entry per CDR3 protein. The profile shows approximately 1,700,000 distinct CDR3 sequences, 35% to 50% of them singletons. Sequencing was performed on blood. Source of these receptors: a human donor in good health.

The chain has TRBV6-2 or TRBV6-3 and TRBJ2-1, with D possibly matching TRBD1 (6 bases). V lost 0 bases, J lost 14 bases, and 14 bases lay in between. CDR3 size: 13 residues. CDR1 MNHEY and CDR2 SVGEGT come from the germline V gene. The CDR3 is CASSYSLDRREFF. The CDR3 DNA reads TGTGCCAGCAGTTACTCCTTGGACAGAAGGGAGTTCTTC.

In this sample, this clonotype turned up once. V usage is TRBV4-3 and J usage is TRBJ2-1; D gene uncertain. V lost 0 bases and J lost 6, with 6 bases in between. The CDR3 has 13 amino acids. CDR1 and CDR2 (germline): LGHNA, YSLEER. CDR3 DNA: TGCGCCAGCAGCCAAGACGGGTGCAATGAGCAGTTCTTC. Its protein is CASSQDGCNEQFF.

This clonotype has just a few counts. This chain links TRBV4-1 with TRBJ2-4; 8 positions match TRBD1. Germline trimming cut 1 base from V and 13 bases from J; bases unmatched to any gene: 12. The CDR3 has 15 amino acids. The germline V gene encodes CDR1 MGHRA and CDR2 YSYEKL. The CDR3 sequence: CASSQVAGGELSQYF. The CDR3 DNA is TGCGCCAGCAGCCAAGTCGCAGGGGGCGAATTGTCGCAGTACTTC.

This clonotype was seen once. The chain carries TRBV4-1 and TRBJ1-5; the D gene is possibly TRBD1 (5 bases). Germline lookup yields CDR1 MGHRA and CDR2 YSYEKL. The CDR3 extends over 16 amino acids. The V gene lost 0 bases and the J gene lost 2 bases, with 11 bases spanning the gap. DNA for the CDR3: TGCGCCAGCAGCCAAGACGGACATCTTCGCAATCAGCCCCAGCATTTT. Protein product: CASSQDGHLRNQPQHF.

The chain carries TRBV29-1 and TRBJ1-2, with D possibly being TRBD1 (5 bases). V lost 4 bases and J lost 2, with 14 bases in between. Germline CDR1 reads SQVTM; CDR2 reads ANQGSEA. CDR3 length equals 14 residues. The CDR3 is CSVGGAAGNYGYTF. The CDR3 nucleotides read TGCAGCGTTGGGGGTGCAGCAGGGAACTATGGCTACACCTTC.

At least ten counts were recorded for this clonotype. This rearrangement joins TRBV5-1 to TRBJ2-5, with a weak D call TRBD2 (5 bases). CDR1 is SGHRS, CDR2 YFSETQ, per germline. V was clipped by 0 bases and J by 5 bases, with 11 bases between them. The CDR3 runs 14 residues. This CDR3 reads CASSLGPGGETQYF. Here the CDR3 DNA reads TGCGCCAGCAGCTTGGGCCCCGGCGGGGAGACCCAGTACTTC.

This sequence joins TRBV12-3 or TRBV12-4 and TRBJ1-2, with D unclear. The CDR3 spans 12 residues. With 4 bases removed from V and 8 bases from J, the gap between germline ends came to 11 bases. CDR3 coding DNA: TGTGCCAGCAGTTATGAGCAGCGGGGCTACACCTTC. The encoded protein is CASSYEQRGYTF.

There are many counts of this clonotype. J is TRBJ2-3 and V is TRBV12-5, with D perhaps matching TRBD2 (5 bases). The ends were cut back, 6 bases at V and 1 base at J, with 14 bases in the middle. The germline gives CDR1 LGHNT, CDR2 FRNRAP. CDR3 size: 15 residues. CDR3 region: CASGRGSYRTDTQYF. DNA for the CDR3: TGTGCTAGTGGCCGCGGGTCATACCGCACAGATACGCAGTATTTT.

As regards this clonotype: This may arise from a read error, as a much more abundant clone is one base away. The V call is TRBV7-2, the J call TRBJ2-7; D gene unclear. The DNA matches TRBJ2-5 better at its end, which makes the J call doubtful. The CDR3 is made up of 13 amino acids. CDR1 and CDR2 (germline): SGHTA, FQGNSA. CDR3 protein: CANSYRVEETQYF. CDR3 DNA: TGTGCCAACAGCTATCGGGTTGAGGAGACCCAGTACTTC.

There are a few counts of this clonotype. This rearrangement joins TRBV4-3 to TRBJ1-2; possibly TRBD1 for D (6 bases). This CDR3 is 15 amino acids long. The germline V gene has CDR1 LGHNA and CDR2 YSLEER. V lost 5 bases to trimming and J lost 4 bases, with 17 bases between them. Written as DNA, the CDR3 is TGCGCCAGCAGCTCAGCAGGGGTCTCTCGCTATGGCTACACCTTC. Its translation: CASSSAGVSRYGYTF.

In its sample, this clonotype was seen a few times. The V call is TRBV7-2, the J call TRBJ2-3; maybe TRBD2 (5 bases). Germline CDR1 and CDR2: SGHTA and FQGNSA. Trimming took off 4 bases at V and 2 bases at J, with 16 bases between the two ends. There are 16 residues in the CDR3. The DNA for the CDR3 is TGTGCCAGCAGCTCGCCCCGGGGAGCTTACACAGATACGCAGTATTTT. Its protein is CASSSPRGAYTDTQYF.

This clonotype was recorded at least ten times. CDR3 nucleotide sequence: TGTGCCAGCAGTTACCATCAATTGGACACTGAAGCTTTCTTT. The encoded protein is CASSYHQLDTEAFF. The rearrangement uses TRBV6-6 and TRBJ1-1; D ambiguous. The CDR3 extends over 14 amino acids. Germline V gene data show CDR1 as MNHNY and CDR2 as SVGAGI (reference sequence). Trimming removed 2 bases at V and 3 bases at J, with 10 bases between.

The chain carries TRBV11-1 and TRBJ1-1, with D possibly TRBD1 on 5 matching bases. The germline gives CDR1 SGHAT, CDR2 FQDESV (reference sequence). This CDR3 has 15 residues. Trimming cost V 5 bases and J 6 bases, with 19 bases left between them. The CDR3 DNA is TGTGCCAGCAGCCCCCCTGGCGAGGGAGGGGCTGAAGCTTTCTTT. This encodes CASSPPGEGGAEAFF.

The CDR3 DNA sequence: TGCAGTGCTAGTCGCCCGGGGCCTAACAATGAGCAGTTCTTC. This sequence encodes CSASRPGPNNEQFF. The J gene is TRBJ2-1, the V gene TRBV20-1; D is possibly TRBD1 or TRBD2 (5 bases each). The V end was cut by 3 bases, the J end by 5 bases, with 14 bases between. Looked up from germline, CDR1 is DFQATT and CDR2 is SNEGSKA (reference sequence). This CDR3 is 14 amino acids long.

This clonotype was detected a few times. The rearrangement links TRBV12-3 or TRBV12-4 to TRBJ2-7, with a possible D match to TRBD2 (5 bases). CDR3 length: 14 residues. Between the trimmed V and J ends, which lost 9 bases and 0 bases, there was a span of 15 bases. CDR3: CASRRGRFSYEQYF. CDR3 bases: TGTGCCAGTAGACGCGGGCGTTTCTCCTACGAGCAGTACTTC.

The CDR3 region has the DNA TGCGCCAGCAGCCCCCGGAGGGGGGGTAACGCTGAAGCTTTCTTT. Translation gives CASSPRRGGNAEAFF. V gene TRBV5-1 combines with J gene TRBJ1-1; D may be TRBD1 (6 bases). The germline V gene has CDR1 SGHRS and CDR2 YFSETQ. This CDR3 is built from 15 residues. Trimming pared 4 bases from V and 6 bases from J, leaving 19 bases between.

This clonotype is a singleton in its sample. The junction differs from germline at one of its ends, possibly a read error. This chain connects TRBV29-1 to TRBJ1-1; D remains unclear. Germline CDR1 reads SQVTM; CDR2 reads ANQGSEA. The CDR3 is 8 amino acids. This chain's CDR3 is CSVGEVFF. The CDR3 nucleotides read TGCAGCGTCGGAGAAGTTTTCTTT.

This sequence joins TRBV7-2 and TRBJ2-5; 11 nucleotides agree with TRBD2. Looked up from germline, CDR1 is SGHTA and CDR2 is FQGNSA. Trimming cost V 5 bases and J 11 bases; bases outside gene matches: 13. The CDR3 consists of 15 residues. The DNA for the CDR3 is TGTGCCAGCAGCACTAGCGGGGGACTTGGGAATGAGCAGTACTTC. Residues: CASSTSGGLGNEQYF.

V and J are TRBV5-1 and TRBJ2-5; maybe TRBD1 (5 bases). The end of the DNA is better explained by TRBJ2-7, so the J call may be wrong. Per the germline V gene, CDR1 is SGHRS and CDR2 is YFSETQ. This CDR3 spans 14 amino acids. CDR3 DNA: TGCGCCAGCAGCTTGGGACAGTCCCATTACGAGCAGTACTTC. This codes for CASSLGQSHYEQYF.

The sample holds a few counts of this clonotype. This chain connects TRBV12-3 or TRBV12-4 to TRBJ1-2; D might be TRBD1 (5 bases). This CDR3 is built from 13 residues. V shed 6 bases and J shed 5 bases, with 13 bases lying between them. CDR3 region: CASSSRGVYGYTF. The CDR3 region has the DNA TGTGCCAGCAGCTCCCGGGGGGTTTATGGCTACACCTTC.

Only a few counts were recorded for this clonotype. This sequence joins TRBV27 and TRBJ2-3; D is ambiguous. Germline V gives CDR1 MNHEY, CDR2 SMNVEV (reference sequence). The CDR3 consists of 13 residues. V lost 0 bases and J lost 11, with 12 bases in between. The CDR3 protein is CASSLSSEIGQYF. CDR3 nucleotide sequence: TGTGCCAGCAGTTTATCGTCCGAGATTGGGCAGTATTTT.

The rearrangement joins TRBV5-6 to TRBJ1-2; D not certain. V lost 0 bases and J lost 4, with 13 bases in between. CDR1 and CDR2 (germline): SGHDT, YYEEEE. The CDR3 runs 15 residues. In DNA form, the CDR3 reads TGTGCCAGCAGCTTGGACGGTGGGAACGGCTATGGCTACACCTTC. Protein sequence: CASSLDGGNGYGYTF.

This clonotype was counted once. The V and J genes are TRBV2 and TRBJ2-4; D is ambiguous. Germline CDR1 is SNHLY and CDR2 is FYNNEI. V lost 2 bases, J lost 15 bases, and 26 bases lay in between. This CDR3 is built from 16 residues. CDR3 nucleotides: TGTGCCAGCAGTGAAAGTAACATGCTTAATACCTACGAGCGGTACTTC. The encoded protein is CASSESNMLNTYERYF. Drawing the rest from reference TRBV2 and TRBJ2-4, the complete variable domain is EPEVTQTPSHQVTQMGQEVILRCVPISNHLYFYWYRQILGQKVEFLVSFYNNEISEKSEIFDDQFSVERPDGSNFTLKIRSTKLEDSAMYFCASSESNMLNTYERYFGAGTRLSVL.

This clonotype came up many times. J is TRBJ1-2 and V is TRBV6-5; no definite D call. The CDR3 totals 12 residues. Trimming cost V 2 bases and J 6 bases, with 7 bases left between them. The germline V gene encodes CDR1 MNHEY and CDR2 SVGAGI. The CDR3 region has the DNA TGTGCCAGCAGTTACGGCGTTGATGGCTACACCTTC. This codes for CASSYGVDGYTF.

This chain joins TRBV6-1 and TRBJ2-3, with 7 nucleotides matching TRBD1. The CDR3 is 17 amino acids. The germline V gene encodes CDR1 MNHNS and CDR2 SASEGT. Losses at the gene ends were 8 bases for V and 2 bases for J; bases not matched to a gene: 16. The CDR3, as DNA: TGTGCCAGCGGCGACAACACCGGGACAGAATACACAGATACGCAGTATTTT. Translation gives CASGDNTGTEYTDTQYF.

V is TRBV25-1 and J is TRBJ2-7; 10 bases are shared with TRBD1. Germline assignment: CDR1 MGHDK and CDR2 SYGVNS. V was pared by 5 bases and J by 5 bases, with 9 bases of the junction left unmatched. The CDR3 is made up of 15 amino acids. CDR3 amino acids: CASSFLGQGYHEQYF. CDR3 nucleotides: TGTGCCAGCAGTTTCCTGGGACAGGGGTACCACGAGCAGTACTTC.

There are a few counts of this clonotype. The gene calls are TRBV7-9 and TRBJ2-5; 7 bases agree with TRBD1. Germline V lookup: CDR1 SEHNR, CDR2 FQNEAQ (reference sequence). This CDR3 comprises 15 residues. After removal of 6 bases from V and 0 bases from J, the junction contained 7 bases not matched to a gene. The CDR3 region is CASSFGQEYQETQYF. The CDR3 nucleotides are TGTGCCAGCAGTTTCGGACAGGAATACCAAGAGACCCAGTACTTC.